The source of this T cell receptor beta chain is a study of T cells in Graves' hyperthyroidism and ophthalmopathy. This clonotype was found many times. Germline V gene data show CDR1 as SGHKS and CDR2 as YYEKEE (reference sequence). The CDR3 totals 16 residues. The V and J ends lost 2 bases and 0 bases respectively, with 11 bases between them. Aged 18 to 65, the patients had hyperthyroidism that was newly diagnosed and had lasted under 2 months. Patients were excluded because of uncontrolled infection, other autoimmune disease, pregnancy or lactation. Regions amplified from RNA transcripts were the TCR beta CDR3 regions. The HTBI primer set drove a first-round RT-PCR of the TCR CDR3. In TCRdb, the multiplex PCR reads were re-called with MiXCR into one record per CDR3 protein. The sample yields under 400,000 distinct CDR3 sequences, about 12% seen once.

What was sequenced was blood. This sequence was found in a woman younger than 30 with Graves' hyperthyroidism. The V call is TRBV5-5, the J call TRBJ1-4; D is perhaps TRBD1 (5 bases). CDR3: CASSFNGGATNEKLFF. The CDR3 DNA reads TGTGCCAGCAGCTTTAACGGGGGAGCAACTAATGAAAAACTGTTTTTT. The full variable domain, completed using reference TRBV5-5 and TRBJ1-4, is DAGVTQSPTHLIKTRGQQVTLRCSPISGHKSVSWYQQVLGQGPQFIFQYYEKEERGRGNFPDRFSARQFPNYSSELNVNALLLGDSALYLCASSFNGGATNEKLFFGSGTQLSVL.